This TCR beta chain was profiled in a study of neoadjuvant anti-PD-1 for oral cavity cancer (TCRdb year 2021). For the wider study: Three to four biweekly doses of nivolumab at 3 mg/kg were mostly administered to patients before curative-intent surgical resection. There were about a dozen patients in the parent correlative cohort, and the response rate was about 36%. Responders were defined as patients with complete response, partial response or stable disease by RECIST 1.1; non-responders were defined as patients with progression. A fourth nivolumab dose was given around day 43 to patients without progression, and definitive surgical resection was performed in those patients on days 50-56. Broader findings and caveats from the paper: After neoadjuvant nivolumab, significantly higher T cell clonality (Gini index) was found within PBMCs in non-responders than in responders. TCR analyses included only a few patients per response group, and the authors called for larger cohorts for validation. Higher pretreatment blood TCRbeta clonality and lower post-treatment tumor TCRbeta clonality were correlated with higher pretreatment blood Treg/Th17 ratios.

The time point label on this specimen signifies: after neoadjuvant nivolumab, at surgical resection. None of the patients had received prior systemic or radiation treatment, and all were newly diagnosed with stage II-IVA oral cavity squamous cell carcinoma. The cohort was made up of patients with locally advanced, HPV-negative oral cavity squamous cell carcinoma. Peripheral blood mononuclear cells were analyzed directly, without maintenance or expansion in culture. The samples were obtained from a longitudinal correlative study of a single-arm phase II trial testing neoadjuvant nivolumab in oral cavity squamous cell carcinoma. Genomic DNA-based TCRbeta sequencing was performed on subject-matched pre- and post-treatment PBMCs and tumors from three responders and three non-responders. Peripheral blood mononuclear cells were collected once before nivolumab treatment and again after treatment, at the time of surgery. Genomic DNA was isolated from PBMCs using the Maxwell RSC DNA from Cells kit.

The CDR3 sequence holds 17 residues, the cysteine and phenylalanine included. This entry keeps only the CDR3 DNA: 51 bases, framed from base 1. Trimming costs V 0 bases and J 2 bases, and their ends lie 16 bases apart. The germline V gene (reference sequence) specifies GTSNPN as CDR1 and SVGIG as CDR2. Remarks on this clone: The specificity of this receptor is unknown. Per-nucleotide qualities are absent, and no much larger clonotype sits a single base away.

For deep sequencing of PBMC libraries, mostly approximately 460 ng of input genomic DNA was used, and six replicates were run per sample. TCRbeta libraries were prepared with the immunoSEQ hsTCRbeta kit according to the manufacturer's instructions. The finished libraries were brought together in one pool at approximately 3 nM, which was then read using an Illumina NovaSeq 6000 S4 flow cell. Per the source publication's procedure: The immunoSEQ Analyzer was used for raw data preprocessing and quality control. The analysis was limited to productive rearrangements, and each clonotype was defined by a unique CDR3 amino acid sequence. Repertoire clonality was estimated as the Gini-Simpson index, which was calculated using the R package tcR. Student's t test was used to compare Gini indices, while Pearson correlation assessed associations with tumor size change. What TCRdb holds here is the immuneACCESS table cut down to in-frame rearrangements. Part of the clones is not present; checked against another copy, under half of the missing clones reflect an unresolved V gene, and the others are unexplained. V and J calls plus clone size are reproduced from that table; the DNA served to infer D and trimming. This sample holds more than 13,000 clones; approximately 73% were observed only once. Of the sample, 2% to 2.5% falls within the top ten clones.

The sequence derives from a person between 35 and 79 years old with oral cavity squamous cell carcinoma. Rearrangement joined TRBV30 to TRBJ1-4; a weak D assignment points to TRBD1 (5 bases agree). Specimen: PBMCs, collected after nivolumab (anti-PD-1) treatment. The CDR3 is CAWSVQWGGSTNEKLFF. In nucleotides, the sequence is TGTGCCTGGAGTGTACAATGGGGGGGGTCCACTAATGAAAAACTGTTTTTT.